The 5 T cell receptor beta chains in this list originate from one sample, sequenced in a study of T cell responses to AZD1222 COVID-19 vaccine. Profiled with immunoSEQ multiplex PCR; TCRdb holds only in-frame clones, not every one. The sample yields 50,000 or so clones, around 89% seen once. Here the sequenced sample was peripheral blood, taken 28 days after the second AZD1222 dose. All receptors come from an adult who received the AZD1222 COVID-19 vaccine.

This chain uses TRBV6-1 with TRBJ1-1; D remains ambiguous. From germline, CDR1 is MNHNS and CDR2 SASEGT. V was trimmed by 1 base and J by 1 base, leaving 10 bases between them. This CDR3 region has 15 residues. Written as DNA, the CDR3 is TGTGCCAGCAGTGAAGGGGCAGTCTGGAACACTGAAGCTTTCTTT. Its translation is CASSEGAVWNTEAFF.

The V call is TRBV28, the J call TRBJ1-5; D unresolved. Germline values: CDR1 MDHEN, CDR2 SYDVKM. The V end was cut by 3 bases, the J end by 5 bases, with 14 bases between. There are 15 residues in the CDR3. The CDR3 region is CASSFVALGHQPQHF. Written as DNA, the CDR3 is TGTGCCAGCAGTTTCGTAGCTTTGGGCCATCAGCCCCAGCATTTT.

The V and J genes are TRBV27 and TRBJ2-7; unclear D gene. From germline, CDR1 is MNHEY and CDR2 SMNVEV (reference sequence). CDR3 length: 14 residues. V lost 6 bases and J 2 bases, leaving 14 bases between the germline ends. DNA for the CDR3: TGTGCCAGCAGGAGGACGCGCACCGCCTACGAGCAGTACTTC. This codes for CASRRTRTAYEQYF.

The chain links TRBV6-5 to TRBJ1-3, with a weak D call TRBD1 (5 bases). The length of the CDR3 is 15 residues. V lost 6 bases, J lost 0 bases, and 12 bases lay in between. Per the germline V gene, CDR1 is MNHEY and CDR2 is SVGAGI. The CDR3 is CASRRGPSSGNTIYF. CDR3 bases: TGTGCCAGCAGACGGGGACCAAGCTCTGGAAACACCATATATTTT.

V is TRBV18 and J is TRBJ2-2; unclear D gene. The V end was cut by 2 bases, the J end by 0 bases, with 13 bases between. In germline, CDR1 is KGHSH, CDR2 LQKENI. The CDR3 is made up of 17 amino acids. The CDR3 DNA sequence: TGTGCCAGCTCACCAATTCGTCGCAGCGCGAACACCGGGGAGCTGTTTTTT. It is translated as CASSPIRRSANTGELFF.